This paragraph reports one T cell receptor beta chain. Its antigen remains unidentified. Rearranged V-D-J TRB sequences were amplified with a mixed TRB-A/B primer pool. TCRdb independently ran MiXCR on the multiplex PCR reads; one entry per CDR3 protein. The sample consists of some 11,000 distinct CDR3 sequences, more than 35% of them appearing once. These data belong to a study of T cell repertoires in aging, cancer and after chemotherapy. Study background: Donor ages fell into six groups from 30 or younger up to 70 or older. Repeat sampling of healthy donors over several months to years showed clear clonal overlap.

Study findings and constraints: Compared with age-matched healthy donors, untreated hematological or solid cancer patients showed higher blood TCR clonality. Loss of evenness, beyond lost richness, contributed to age-related TCR diversity decline in cancer patients.

The CDR3 totals 13 residues. Trimming pared 3 bases from V and 2 bases from J, leaving 10 bases between. The germline V gene has CDR1 DFQATT and CDR2 SNEGSKA (reference sequence). The template was genomic DNA from peripheral blood, not RNA. The clonotype was recovered from a human donor in good health. The rearrangement joins TRBV20-1 to TRBJ2-5; D is tentatively TRBD1 or TRBD2 (5 bases each). The specimen was blood. CDR3 amino acids: CSASRDGQETQYF. DNA for the CDR3: TGCAGTGCTAGCCGGGACGGGCAAGAGACCCAGTACTTC.